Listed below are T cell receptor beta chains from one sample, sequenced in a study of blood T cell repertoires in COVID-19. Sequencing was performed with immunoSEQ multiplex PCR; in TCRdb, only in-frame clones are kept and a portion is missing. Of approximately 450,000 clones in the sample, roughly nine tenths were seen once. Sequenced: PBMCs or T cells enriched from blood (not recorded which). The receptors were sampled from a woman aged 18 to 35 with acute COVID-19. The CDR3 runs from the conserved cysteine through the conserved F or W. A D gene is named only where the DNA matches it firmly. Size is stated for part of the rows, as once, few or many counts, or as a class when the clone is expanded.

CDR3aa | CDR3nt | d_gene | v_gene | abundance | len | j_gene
CASSLELAVYEQYF | TGCGCCAGCAGCTTGGAACTAGCGGTCTACGAGCAGTACTTC | TRBD2 | TRBV5-1 | - | 14 | TRBJ2-7
CASSLRGTYNEQFF | TGTGCCAGCAGCCTCCGGGGGACGTACAATGAGCAGTTCTTC | - | TRBV27 | many | 14 | TRBJ2-1
CAISDWSSSYEQYF | TGTGCCATCAGTGATTGGTCGAGCTCCTACGAGCAGTACTTC | - | TRBV10-3 | - | 14 | TRBJ2-7
CASSFKGAGGTPYGYTF | TGTGCCAGCAGTTTCAAGGGGGCGGGTGGAACCCCTTATGGCTACACCTTC | TRBD1 | TRBV27 | - | 17 | TRBJ1-2
CASSRDRGYEQYF | TGTGCCAGCAGCCGGGACAGGGGCTACGAGCAGTACTTC | TRBD1 | TRBV11-2 | - | 13 | TRBJ2-7
CSVRQGDEKLFF | TGCAGCGTCCGACAGGGAGATGAAAAACTGTTTTTT | TRBD1 | TRBV29-1 | - | 12 | TRBJ1-4
CATKGQGSTPKSTDTQYF | TGTGCCACCAAGGGACAGGGCTCAACCCCCAAAAGCACAGATACGCAGTATTTT | TRBD1 | TRBV2 | - | 18 | TRBJ2-3
CASNGLAGGETQYF | TGTGCCAGCAACGGGCTAGCGGGGGGGGAGACCCAGTACTTC | TRBD2 | TRBV11-2 | - | 14 | TRBJ2-5
CASSPREGSQPQHF | TGTGCCAGCTCACCCCGGGAGGGAAGCCAGCCCCAGCATTTT | - | TRBV18 | - | 14 | TRBJ1-5
CASSMFRERDTEAFF | TGTGCCAGTAGTATGTTCCGGGAGAGGGACACTGAAGCTTTCTTT | - | TRBV19 | - | 15 | TRBJ1-1
CASSQDRREYEQYF | TGTGCCAGCAGTCAGGACCGCCGGGAGTACGAGCAGTACTTC | - | TRBV6-5 | - | 14 | TRBJ2-7
CASSYGTGQPQHF | TGTGCCAGCAGTTACGGGACAGGGCAGCCCCAGCATTTT | TRBD1 | TRBV6-5 | - | 13 | TRBJ1-5
CASSPDREGYNEQFF | TGTGCCAGCAGTCCTGACAGGGAAGGGTACAATGAGCAGTTCTTC | TRBD1 | TRBV6-5 | once | 15 | TRBJ2-1
CASSLRVYYGYTF | TGTGCCAGCAGCTTGCGGGTTTATTATGGCTACACCTTC | - | TRBV5-5 | few | 13 | TRBJ1-2